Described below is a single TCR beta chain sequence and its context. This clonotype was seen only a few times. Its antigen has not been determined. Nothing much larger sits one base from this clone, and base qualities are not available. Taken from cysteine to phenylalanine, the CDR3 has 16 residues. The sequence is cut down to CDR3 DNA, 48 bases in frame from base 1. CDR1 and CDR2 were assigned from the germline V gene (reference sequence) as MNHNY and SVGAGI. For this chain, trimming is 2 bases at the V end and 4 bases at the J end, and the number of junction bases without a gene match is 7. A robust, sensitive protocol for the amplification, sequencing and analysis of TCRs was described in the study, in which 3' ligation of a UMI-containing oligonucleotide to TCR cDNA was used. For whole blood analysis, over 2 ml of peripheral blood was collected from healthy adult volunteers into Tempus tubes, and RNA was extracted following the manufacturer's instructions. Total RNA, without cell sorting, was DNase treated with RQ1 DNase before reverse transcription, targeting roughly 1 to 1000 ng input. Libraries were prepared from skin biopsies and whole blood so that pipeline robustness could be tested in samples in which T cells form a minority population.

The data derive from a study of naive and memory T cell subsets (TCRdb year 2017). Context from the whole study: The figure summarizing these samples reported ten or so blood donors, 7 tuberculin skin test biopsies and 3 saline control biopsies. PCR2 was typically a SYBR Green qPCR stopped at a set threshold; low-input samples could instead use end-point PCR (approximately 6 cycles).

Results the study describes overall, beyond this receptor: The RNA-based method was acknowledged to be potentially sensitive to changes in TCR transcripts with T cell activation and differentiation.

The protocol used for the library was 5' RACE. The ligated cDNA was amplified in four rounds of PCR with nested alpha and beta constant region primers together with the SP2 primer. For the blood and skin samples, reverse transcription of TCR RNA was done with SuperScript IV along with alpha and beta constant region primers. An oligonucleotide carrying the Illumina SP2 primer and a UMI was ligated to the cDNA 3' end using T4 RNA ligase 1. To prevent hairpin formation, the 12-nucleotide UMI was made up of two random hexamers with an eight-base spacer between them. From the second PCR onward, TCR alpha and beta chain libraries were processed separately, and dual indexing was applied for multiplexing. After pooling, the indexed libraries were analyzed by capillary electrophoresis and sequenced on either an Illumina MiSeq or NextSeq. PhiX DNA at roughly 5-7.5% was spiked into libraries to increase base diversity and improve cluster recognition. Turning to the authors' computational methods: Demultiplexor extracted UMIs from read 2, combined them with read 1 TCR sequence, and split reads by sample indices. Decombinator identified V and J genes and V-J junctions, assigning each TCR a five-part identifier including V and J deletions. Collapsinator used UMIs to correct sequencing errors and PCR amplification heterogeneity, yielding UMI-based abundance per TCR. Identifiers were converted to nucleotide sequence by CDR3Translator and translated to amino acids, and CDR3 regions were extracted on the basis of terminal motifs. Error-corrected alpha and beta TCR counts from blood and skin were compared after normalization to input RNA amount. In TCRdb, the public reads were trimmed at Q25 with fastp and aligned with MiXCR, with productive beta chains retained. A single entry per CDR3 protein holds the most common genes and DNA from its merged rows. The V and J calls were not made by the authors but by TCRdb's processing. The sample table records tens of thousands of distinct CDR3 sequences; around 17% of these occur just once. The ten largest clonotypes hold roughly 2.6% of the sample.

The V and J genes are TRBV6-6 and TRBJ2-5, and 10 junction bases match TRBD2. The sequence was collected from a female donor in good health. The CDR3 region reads CASSYELAGVGETQYF. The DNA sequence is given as TGTGCCAGCAGTTACGAGCTAGCGGGGGTTGGAGAGACCCAGTACTTC.